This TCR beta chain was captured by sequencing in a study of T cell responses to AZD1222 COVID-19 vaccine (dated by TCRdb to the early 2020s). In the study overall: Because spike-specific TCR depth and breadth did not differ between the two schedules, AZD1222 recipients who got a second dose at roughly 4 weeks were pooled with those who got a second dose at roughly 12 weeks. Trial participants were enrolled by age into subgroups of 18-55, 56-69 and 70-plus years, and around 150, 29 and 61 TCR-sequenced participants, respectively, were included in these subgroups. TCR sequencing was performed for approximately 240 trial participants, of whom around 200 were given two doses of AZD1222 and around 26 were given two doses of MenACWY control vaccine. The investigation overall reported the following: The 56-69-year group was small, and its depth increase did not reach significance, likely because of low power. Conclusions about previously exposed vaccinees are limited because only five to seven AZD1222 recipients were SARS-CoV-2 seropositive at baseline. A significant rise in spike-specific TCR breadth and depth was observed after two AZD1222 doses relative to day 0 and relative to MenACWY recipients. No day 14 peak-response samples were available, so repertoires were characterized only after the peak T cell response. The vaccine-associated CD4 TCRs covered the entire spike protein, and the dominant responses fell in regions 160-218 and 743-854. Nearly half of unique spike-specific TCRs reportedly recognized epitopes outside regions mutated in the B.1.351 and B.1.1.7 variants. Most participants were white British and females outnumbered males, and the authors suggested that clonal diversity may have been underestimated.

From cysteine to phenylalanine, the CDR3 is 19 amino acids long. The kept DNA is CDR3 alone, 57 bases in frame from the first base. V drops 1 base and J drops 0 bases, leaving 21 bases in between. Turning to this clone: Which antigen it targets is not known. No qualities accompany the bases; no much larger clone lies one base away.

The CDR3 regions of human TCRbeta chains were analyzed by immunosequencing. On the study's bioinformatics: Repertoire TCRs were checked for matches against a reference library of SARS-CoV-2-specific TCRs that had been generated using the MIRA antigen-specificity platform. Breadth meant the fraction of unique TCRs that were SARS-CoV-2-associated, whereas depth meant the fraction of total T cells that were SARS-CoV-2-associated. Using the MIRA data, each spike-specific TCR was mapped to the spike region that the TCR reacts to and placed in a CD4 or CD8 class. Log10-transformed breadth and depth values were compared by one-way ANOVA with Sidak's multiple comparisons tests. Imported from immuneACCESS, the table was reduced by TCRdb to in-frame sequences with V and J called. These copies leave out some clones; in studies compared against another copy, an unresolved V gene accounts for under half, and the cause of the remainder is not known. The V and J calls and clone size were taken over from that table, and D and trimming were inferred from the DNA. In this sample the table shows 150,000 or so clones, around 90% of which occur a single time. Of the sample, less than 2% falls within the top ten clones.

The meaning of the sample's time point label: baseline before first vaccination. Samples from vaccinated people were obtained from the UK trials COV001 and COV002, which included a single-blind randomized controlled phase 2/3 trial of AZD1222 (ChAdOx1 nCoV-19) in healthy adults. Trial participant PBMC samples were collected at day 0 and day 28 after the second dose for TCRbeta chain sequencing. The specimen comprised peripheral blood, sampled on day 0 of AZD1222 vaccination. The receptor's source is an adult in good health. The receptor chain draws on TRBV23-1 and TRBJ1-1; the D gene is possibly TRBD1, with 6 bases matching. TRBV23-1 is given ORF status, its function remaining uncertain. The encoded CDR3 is CASSQCLPPPQGLNTEAFF. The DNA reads TGCGCCAGCAGTCAATGCCTCCCTCCCCCACAGGGCCTGAACACTGAAGCTTTCTTT.